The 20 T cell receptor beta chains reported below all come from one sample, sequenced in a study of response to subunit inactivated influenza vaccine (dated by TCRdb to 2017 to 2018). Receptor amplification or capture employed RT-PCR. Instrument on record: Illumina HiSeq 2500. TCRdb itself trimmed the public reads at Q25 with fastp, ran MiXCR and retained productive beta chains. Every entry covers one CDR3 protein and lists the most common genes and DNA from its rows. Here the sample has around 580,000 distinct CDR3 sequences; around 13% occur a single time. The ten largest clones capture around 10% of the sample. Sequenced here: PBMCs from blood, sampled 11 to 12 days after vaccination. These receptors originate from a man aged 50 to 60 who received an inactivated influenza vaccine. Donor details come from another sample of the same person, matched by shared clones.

The CDR3: CSASPLAGGTYEQYF. The CDR3 DNA is TGCAGTGCTAGTCCTCTAGCGGGAGGGACCTACGAGCAGTACTTC. V gene TRBV20-1 combines with J gene TRBJ2-7; TRBD2 aligns across 12 bases. CDR1 is DFQATT, CDR2 SNEGSKA, per germline (reference sequence). V shed 3 bases, J shed 2 bases, and the junction held 5 bases outside the gene matches. CDR3 size: 15 residues.

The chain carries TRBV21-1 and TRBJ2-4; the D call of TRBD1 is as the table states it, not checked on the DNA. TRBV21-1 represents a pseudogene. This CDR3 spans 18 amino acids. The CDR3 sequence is CASRDRDRLRLAKNIQYF. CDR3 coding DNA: TGTGCCAGCAGAGACCGGGACAGGCTACGACTAGCCAAAAACATTCAGTACTTC.

CDR3 sequence: CASRRTHLGAKNIQYF. Here the CDR3 DNA reads TGTGCCAGCAGACGCACCCACCTCGGGGCCAAAAACATTCAGTACTTC. The chain recombines TRBV28 with TRBJ2-4, with no clear D. Germline V CDR1 and CDR2: MDHEN, SYDVKM. The CDR3 has 16 amino acids. V was cut by 6 bases and J by 1 base, with 16 bases left in between.

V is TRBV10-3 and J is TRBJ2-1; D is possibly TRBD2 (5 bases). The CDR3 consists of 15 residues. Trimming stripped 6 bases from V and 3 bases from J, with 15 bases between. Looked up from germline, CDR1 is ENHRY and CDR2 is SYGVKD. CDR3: CAISPGLSVYNEQFF. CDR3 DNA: TGTGCCATCAGCCCCGGGCTTAGCGTCTACAATGAGCAGTTCTTC.

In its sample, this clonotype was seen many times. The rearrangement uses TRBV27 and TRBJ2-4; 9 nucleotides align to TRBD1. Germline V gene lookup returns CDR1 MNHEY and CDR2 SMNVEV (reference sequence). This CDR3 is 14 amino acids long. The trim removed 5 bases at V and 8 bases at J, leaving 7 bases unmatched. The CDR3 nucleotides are TGTGCCAGCAGTGAACAGGGGGCCGTTGACATTCAGTACTTC. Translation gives CASSEQGAVDIQYF.

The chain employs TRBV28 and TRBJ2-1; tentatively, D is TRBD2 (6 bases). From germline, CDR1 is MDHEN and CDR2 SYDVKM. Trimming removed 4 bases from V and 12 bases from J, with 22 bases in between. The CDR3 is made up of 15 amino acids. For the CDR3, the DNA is TGTGCCAGCAGTTCCTTAACAGTAGCCCGGAGGGGGCAGTTCTTC. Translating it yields CASSSLTVARRGQFF.

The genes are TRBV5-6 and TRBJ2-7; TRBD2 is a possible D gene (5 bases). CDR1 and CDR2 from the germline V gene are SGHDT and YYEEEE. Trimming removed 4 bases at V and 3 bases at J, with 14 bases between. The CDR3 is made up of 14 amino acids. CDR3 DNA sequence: TGTGCCAGCAGCCCCGGACTCGGGATCTACGAGCAGTACTTC. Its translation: CASSPGLGIYEQYF.

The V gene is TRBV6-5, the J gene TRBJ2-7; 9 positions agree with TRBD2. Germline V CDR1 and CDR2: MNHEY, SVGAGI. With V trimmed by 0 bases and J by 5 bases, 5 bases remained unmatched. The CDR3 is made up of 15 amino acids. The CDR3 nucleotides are TGTGCCAGCAGTTACTCGAGCGGGGGGAGGAACGAGCAGTACTTC. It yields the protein CASSYSSGGRNEQYF.

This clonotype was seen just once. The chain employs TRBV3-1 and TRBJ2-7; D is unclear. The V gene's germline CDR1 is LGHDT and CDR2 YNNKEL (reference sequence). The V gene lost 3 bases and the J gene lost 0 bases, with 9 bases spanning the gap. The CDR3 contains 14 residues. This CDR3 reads CASSHLHNSYEQYF. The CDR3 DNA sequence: TGTGCCAGCAGCCACCTACACAACTCCTACGAGCAGTACTTC.

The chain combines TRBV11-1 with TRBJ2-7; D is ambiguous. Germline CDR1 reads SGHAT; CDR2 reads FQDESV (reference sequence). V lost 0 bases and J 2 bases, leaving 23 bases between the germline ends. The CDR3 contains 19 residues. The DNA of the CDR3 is TGTGCCAGCAGCTTAGCGGGATTAAAGACCCCAGGAATCCCCTACGAGCAGTACTTC. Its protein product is CASSLAGLKTPGIPYEQYF.

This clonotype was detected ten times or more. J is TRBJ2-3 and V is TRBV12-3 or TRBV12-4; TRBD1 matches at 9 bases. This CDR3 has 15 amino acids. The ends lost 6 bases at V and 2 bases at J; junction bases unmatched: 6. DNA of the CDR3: TGTGCCAGCAGAAGGACAGGGGTGGCCACAGATACGCAGTATTTT. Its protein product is CASRRTGVATDTQYF.

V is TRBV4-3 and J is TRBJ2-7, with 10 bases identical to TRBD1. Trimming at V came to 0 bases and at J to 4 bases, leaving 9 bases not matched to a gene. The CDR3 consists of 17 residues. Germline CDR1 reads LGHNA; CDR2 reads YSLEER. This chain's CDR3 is CASSQELSDRGMYEQYF. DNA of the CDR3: TGCGCCAGCAGCCAAGAACTATCGGACAGGGGGATGTACGAGCAGTACTTC.

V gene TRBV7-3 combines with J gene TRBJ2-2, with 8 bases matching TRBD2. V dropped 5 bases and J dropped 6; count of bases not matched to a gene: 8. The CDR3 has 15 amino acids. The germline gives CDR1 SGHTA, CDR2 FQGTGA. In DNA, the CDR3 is TGTGCCAGCAGCCCGATTAGCGGGAAGGCCGGGGAGCTGTTTTTT. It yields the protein CASSPISGKAGELFF.

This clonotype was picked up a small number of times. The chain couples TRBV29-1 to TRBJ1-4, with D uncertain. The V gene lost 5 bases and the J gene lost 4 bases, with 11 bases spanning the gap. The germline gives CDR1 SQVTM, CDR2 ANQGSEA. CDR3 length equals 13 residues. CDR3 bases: TGCAGCGTTACCGAGAGAGATAATGAAAAACTGTTTTTT. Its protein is CSVTERDNEKLFF. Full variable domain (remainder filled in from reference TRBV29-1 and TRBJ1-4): SAVISQKPSRDICQRGTSLTIQCQVDSQVTMMFWYRQQPGQSLTLIATANQGSEATYESGFVIDKFPISRPNLTFSTLTVSNMSPEDSSIYLCSVTERDNEKLFFGSGTQLSVL.

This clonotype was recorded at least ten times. As DNA, the CDR3 is TGTGCCAGCAGTGTTAGATCTAACTACGAGCAGTACTTC. Translation: CASSVRSNYEQYF. The rearrangement links TRBV2 to TRBJ2-7; no clear D gene. Per germline, CDR1 SNHLY and CDR2 FYNNEI. V was clipped by 4 bases and J by 3 bases, with 10 bases between them. CDR3 length: 13 residues.

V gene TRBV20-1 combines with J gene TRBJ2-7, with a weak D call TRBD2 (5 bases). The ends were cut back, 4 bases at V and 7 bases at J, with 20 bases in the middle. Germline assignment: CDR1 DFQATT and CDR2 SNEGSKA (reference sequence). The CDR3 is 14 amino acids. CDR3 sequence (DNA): TGCAGTGCTACGTATTGGGGAGAAAGTTTAGAGCAGTACTTC. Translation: CSATYWGESLEQYF.

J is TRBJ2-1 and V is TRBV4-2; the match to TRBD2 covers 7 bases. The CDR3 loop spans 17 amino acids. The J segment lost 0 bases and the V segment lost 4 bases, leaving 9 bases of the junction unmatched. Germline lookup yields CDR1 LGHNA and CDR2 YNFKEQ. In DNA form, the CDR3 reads TGTGCCAGCAGCCGGAACGCGGGGGAAAGCTCCTACAATGAGCAGTTCTTC. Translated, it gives CASSRNAGESSYNEQFF.

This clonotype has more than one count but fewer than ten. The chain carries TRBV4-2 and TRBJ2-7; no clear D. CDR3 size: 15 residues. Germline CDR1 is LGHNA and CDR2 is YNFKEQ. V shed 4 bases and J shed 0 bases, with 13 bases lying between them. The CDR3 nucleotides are TGTGCCAGCAGCCGAACTACTACGGGCTCCTACGAGCAGTACTTC. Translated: CASSRTTTGSYEQYF.

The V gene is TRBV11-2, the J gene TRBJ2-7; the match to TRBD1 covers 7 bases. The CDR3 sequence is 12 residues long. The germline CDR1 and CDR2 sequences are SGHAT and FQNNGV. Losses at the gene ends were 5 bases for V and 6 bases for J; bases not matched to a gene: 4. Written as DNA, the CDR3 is TGTGCCAGCAGCAGACAGGGACCCGAGCAGTACTTC. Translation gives CASSRQGPEQYF. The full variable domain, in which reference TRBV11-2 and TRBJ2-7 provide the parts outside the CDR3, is EAGVAQSPRYKIIEKRQSVAFWCNPISGHATLYWYQQILGQGPKLLIQFQNNGVVDDSQLPKDRFSAERLKGVDSTLKIQPAKLEDSAVYLCASSRQGPEQYFGPGTRLTVT.

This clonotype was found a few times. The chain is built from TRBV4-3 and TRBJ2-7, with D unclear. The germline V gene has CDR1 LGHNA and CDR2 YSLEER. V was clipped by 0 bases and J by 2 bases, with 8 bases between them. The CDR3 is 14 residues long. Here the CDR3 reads CASSQDHRTYEQYF. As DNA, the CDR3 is TGCGCCAGCAGCCAAGATCATCGAACCTACGAGCAGTACTTC.